A selection of T cell receptor beta chains follows, all from one sample in a study of T cell clonotyping in hematopoietic cell transplantation. TCRdb keeps only in-frame clones here, not all; method: immunoSEQ multiplex PCR. This sample yields about 76,000 clones, of which almost 97% are seen a single time; under 2% belongs to the top ten. Sequencing was performed on peripheral blood mononuclear cells, taken before stem cell transplant. These TCRs come from a woman aged 50 to 60 with acute myeloid leukemia. Some clones in this sample may be carry-over from other donors' samples. Each CDR3 is given with its conserved first and last residue. Each record gives: J gene, V gene, CDR3 protein.

TRBJ2-6	TRBV7-9	CASSSSPGPSSGANVLTF
TRBJ1-3	TRBV7-2	CASRSQDSGNTIYF
TRBJ1-2	TRBV19	CASSASARTGGGYTF
TRBJ1-2	TRBV19	CASSVNYGYTF
TRBJ1-2	TRBV6-1	CASSESQGRGYTF
TRBJ1-5	TRBV7-9	CASSQGDSPGSQPQHF
TRBJ1-2	TRBV29-1	CSVEAPFPVNYGYTF
TRBJ2-7	TRBV5-1	CASSSRTGGNYEQYF
TRBJ1-2	TRBV6-5	CASQGESYGYTF
TRBJ2-5	TRBV19	CASSRTSGSIAETQYF
TRBJ1-5	TRBV30	CAWRARDDQPQHF
TRBJ1-2	TRBV7-9	CASSLGDRAGYGYTF
TRBJ2-3	TRBV20-1	CSASLERTQYF
TRBJ1-3	TRBV5-4	CASSLVDGRRSGNTIYF
TRBJ1-4	TRBV6-1	CASTTGLGNEKLFF
TRBJ1-5	TRBV28	CASSLRGSQWPQHF
TRBJ2-4	TRBV7-9	CASSDQNTRIAKNIQYF
TRBJ2-3	TRBV28	CASSQSGSARTDTQYF
TRBJ1-3	TRBV11-3	CASSFGTAGNTIYF
TRBJ1-1	TRBV6-5	CASRQGQLNTEAFF
TRBJ1-4	TRBV6-5	CASSYGRGTNEKLFF
TRBJ2-7	TRBV2	CASNRNREGYEQYF
TRBJ1-2	TRBV19	CASSIPRGVTAYGYTF
TRBJ1-1	TRBV29-1	CSATRGGNTEAFF
TRBJ2-7	TRBV6-1	CASSEARAYEQYF
TRBJ2-5	TRBV29-1	CSGLGTSGGTQYF
TRBJ2-7	TRBV5-1	CASTPRPLNGYEQYF
TRBJ1-5	TRBV4-2	CASSQDFRGTGQPQHF
TRBJ2-3	TRBV5-1	CASRPDSTSTDTQYF
TRBJ2-3	TRBV9	CASSPSLTDTQYF
TRBJ2-5	TRBV19	CASSIGVALADQETQYF
TRBJ2-5	TRBV29-1	CSVQKWGESQETQYF
TRBJ2-2	TRBV7-7	CASSFGTGVNTGELFF
TRBJ1-3	TRBV11-2	CASSLAQGKGNTIYF
TRBJ1-2	TRBV30	CAWSPDRGRSVFVYGYTF
TRBJ1-5	TRBV28	CASSLGPGILNQPQHF
TRBJ1-2	TRBV29-1	CSVEERGRNYGYTF
TRBJ1-1	TRBV19	CATGGNTEAFF
TRBJ1-5	TRBV6-5	CASSRNRGDQPQHF
TRBJ1-6	TRBV2	CASCGQGNSPLHF
TRBJ1-1	TRBV7-6	CASSLEGELNTEAFF
TRBJ2-5	TRBV2	CASSDPGGVETQYF